Listed below are T cell receptor beta chains from one sample, sequenced in a study of PD-1 blockade in classical Hodgkin lymphoma. The repertoire was sequenced with immunoSEQ multiplex PCR; TCRdb's copy has only in-frame clones and lacks some. This sample yields 20,000 or so clones, of which less than 85% are seen a single time; around 2.7% belongs to the top ten. Specimen: CD4+ T cells from blood, collected before the fourth cycle of nivolumab. These receptors were taken from a human donor with classical Hodgkin lymphoma. CDR3s include the opening cysteine and the closing phenylalanine or tryptophan. D genes are given only for firm matches. Rows give clone size only sometimes, using once, few, many, or a class for an expanded clone.

TRBD2,TRBV11-2,TRBJ2-1,-,TGTGCCAGCAGCTCGTCTAGCGGGAGGGCCCTTGGGGAGCAGTTCTTC,CASSSSSGRALGEQFF
-,TRBV5-1,TRBJ1-1,few,TGCGCCAGCAGCTTGGGACCGGGGGTCGCTGAAGCTTTCTTT,CASSLGPGVAEAFF
-,TRBV6-6,TRBJ2-7,-,TGTGCCAGCAGATCAACTGGTCTCCCCTACGAGCAGTACTTC,CASRSTGLPYEQYF
-,TRBV6-6,TRBJ2-7,-,TGTGCCAGCAGTTCGGCAGGGGTCAAGGGTTCCTACGAGCAGTACTTC,CASSSAGVKGSYEQYF
-,TRBV6-6,TRBJ2-7,-,TGTGCCAGCAGCCTCGGACGGCTAGAGCAGCACTTC,CASSLGRLEQHF
TRBD2,TRBV18,TRBJ2-1,-,TGTGCCAGCTCACTGGAACTAGCGGGGTGGGATGAGCAGTTCTTC,CASSLELAGWDEQFF
-,TRBV28,TRBJ2-5,-,TGTGCCAGCAGCCCGCCCGTTGGGGAGACCCAGTACTTC,CASSPPVGETQYF
-,TRBV18,TRBJ2-2,-,TGTGCCAGCTCACCACAGAAATCCGGGCCAACGGCATCCGGGGAGCTGTTTTTT,CASSPQKSGPTASGELFF
-,TRBV6-6,TRBJ1-3,-,TGTGCCAGCAGTCTGGGGTCGGGGGCTGGAAACACCATATATTTT,CASSLGSGAGNTIYF
TRBD1,TRBV19,TRBJ1-2,-,TGTGCCACCACAACTCGACCGGGACAGGGGGCGCAGGGCTACACCTTC,CATTTRPGQGAQGYTF
TRBD2,TRBV5-4,TRBJ2-1,-,TGTGCCAGCAGCTTGCCGGGGGGTTCCAATGAGCAGTTCTTC,CASSLPGGSNEQFF
TRBD2,TRBV2,TRBJ2-3,-,TGTGCCAGCACCCAGGGGACTAGCGGACTGTACACAGATACGCAGTATTTT,CASTQGTSGLYTDTQYF
TRBD1,TRBV6-1,TRBJ2-7,-,TGTGCCAGCAGTGCTGGGACAGGGAGCTCCTACGAGCAGTACTTC,CASSAGTGSSYEQYF
TRBD1,TRBV6-1,TRBJ2-1,-,TGTGCCAGCAGTGCCCGGGGCGTCCAGGGGGCGATCGCCGATGAGCAGTTCTTC,CASSARGVQGAIADEQFF
-,TRBV27,TRBJ1-5,-,TGTGCCAGCAGTTTTAGGGGACCCGGTCAGCCCCAGCATTTT,CASSFRGPGQPQHF
-,TRBV11-2,TRBJ1-2,-,TGTGCCAGCAGCATCGGACGTTATGGCTACACCTTC,CASSIGRYGYTF
TRBD2,TRBV5-1,TRBJ2-7,-,TGCGCCAGCAGCCCCCGGGGGAGGGGTGACCACGAGCAGTACTTC,CASSPRGRGDHEQYF
-,TRBV11-2,TRBJ2-7,-,TGTGCCAGCAGCATAACCGGGACTGACTACGAGCAGTACTTC,CASSITGTDYEQYF
TRBD2,TRBV27,TRBJ2-5,-,TGTGCCAGCAGGCCCTTTGTTCCTAGCGGGAGTTGGTTAAAAGAGACCCAGTACTTC,CASRPFVPSGSWLKETQYF
-,TRBV27,TRBJ1-1,-,TGTGCCAGCAGTCCCCATGGACTGAACACTGAAGCTTTCTTT,CASSPHGLNTEAFF
-,TRBV6-5,TRBJ2-7,-,TGTGCCAGCAGGGCGGGACTTCCGGACGAGCAGTACTTC,CASRAGLPDEQYF
-,TRBV9,TRBJ2-1,-,TGTGCCAGCAGCGTAGGGGCGGGGAGCTCCTACAATGAGCAGTTCTTC,CASSVGAGSSYNEQFF
-,TRBV10-1,TRBJ1-2,-,TGCGCCAGCAGTGAGCTTACAGGCCGGGACCATGGCTACACCTTC,CASSELTGRDHGYTF
-,TRBV28,TRBJ1-2,-,TGTGCCAGCAGTTCTCCGATGAACTATGGCTACACCTTC,CASSSPMNYGYTF
TRBD1,TRBV4-1,TRBJ2-7,-,TGCGCCAGCAGCCGAGAATCCAGGACAGGGTGGGCCTACGAGCAGTACTTC,CASSRESRTGWAYEQYF
TRBD1,TRBV7-8,TRBJ2-7,-,TGTGCCAGCAGCTTAGAAGGGGACAGGGCCTACGAGCAGTACTTC,CASSLEGDRAYEQYF
TRBD2,TRBV5-1,TRBJ2-5,-,TGCGCCAGCAGAGGGACTAGCGGGTCTGAGACCCAGTACTTC,CASRGTSGSETQYF
TRBD2,TRBV6-1,TRBJ2-3,-,TGTGCTCTTAGTGAACTAGCGGTCACAGATACGCAGTATTTT,CALSELAVTDTQYF
-,TRBV19,TRBJ2-1,-,TGTGCCAGTAGTATCGGACACTACAATGAGCAGTTCTTC,CASSIGHYNEQFF
TRBD2,TRBV4-1,TRBJ2-7,once,TGCGCCAGCAGCCAAGGAGCGGGAGGGATCTACGAGCAGTACTTC,CASSQGAGGIYEQYF
-,TRBV27,TRBJ1-4,-,TGTGCCAGCAGTTTTTCGAGGGGTGGTGAAAAACTGTTTTTT,CASSFSRGGEKLFF
TRBD1,TRBV5-1,TRBJ1-1,few,TGCGCCAGCAGCTTGATTCAGGGGGCGAACACTGAAGCTTTCTTT,CASSLIQGANTEAFF
-,TRBV30,TRBJ1-6,-,TGTGCCTGGAGTGTATGGTTGCGAGGAAATTCACCCCTCCACTTT,CAWSVWLRGNSPLHF